The rows below give T cell receptor beta chains drawn from one sample of a study of beta chain features in type 1 diabetes. Assay used: immunoSEQ multiplex PCR; TCRdb lists only in-frame clones, some missing. The data contain 450,000 or so clones, roughly 10% of them seen just once; the ten biggest clones take up 0.045% to 0.05%. Material: naive CD4+ T cells from blood. These receptors were collected from a woman aged 18-29 years in good health. Each CDR3 is given with its conserved first and last residue. A D gene is named only where the DNA matches it firmly. A clone size is listed for some rows: how often the clone was seen (once, few, many), or a class if it is expanded.

d_gene: -; abundance: few; j_gene: TRBJ2-3; v_gene: TRBV9; len: 15; CDR3nt: TGTGCCAGCGCGCCGTCCCCCACTAGCACAGATACGCAGTATTTT; CDR3aa: CASAPSPTSTDTQYF
d_gene: -; abundance: few; j_gene: TRBJ2-1; v_gene: TRBV9; len: 14; CDR3nt: TGTGCCAGCAGCGCCGGGACCCGCTACAATGAGCAGTTCTTC; CDR3aa: CASSAGTRYNEQFF
d_gene: -; abundance: many; j_gene: TRBJ2-3; v_gene: TRBV10-3; len: 12; CDR3nt: TGTGCCATCAGTCCAACCATAAATACGCAGTATTTT; CDR3aa: CAISPTINTQYF
d_gene: -; abundance: -; j_gene: TRBJ1-2; v_gene: TRBV29-1; len: 13; CDR3nt: TGCAGCGTCGCGCCGGTGGGCAACTATGGCTACACCTTC; CDR3aa: CSVAPVGNYGYTF
d_gene: -; abundance: few; j_gene: TRBJ1-3; v_gene: TRBV6-5; len: 15; CDR3nt: TGTGCCAGCAGGCGTGAAGGAGGCTCTGGAAACACCATATATTTT; CDR3aa: CASRREGGSGNTIYF
d_gene: -; abundance: few; j_gene: TRBJ2-5; v_gene: TRBV29-1; len: 13; CDR3nt: TGCAGCGTTGAAGTGTCCACTGGGGAGACCCAGTACTTC; CDR3aa: CSVEVSTGETQYF
d_gene: TRBD1; abundance: few; j_gene: TRBJ1-1; v_gene: TRBV9; len: 14; CDR3nt: TGTGCCAGCAGCGTTACAGGGGCTTCCACTGAAGCTTTCTTT; CDR3aa: CASSVTGASTEAFF
d_gene: -; abundance: many; j_gene: TRBJ1-1; v_gene: TRBV29-1; len: 11; CDR3nt: TGCAGCGTTGTGAGACAGCTGGAAGCTTTCTTT; CDR3aa: CSVVRQLEAFF
d_gene: TRBD2; abundance: many; j_gene: TRBJ2-5; v_gene: TRBV29-1; len: 15; CDR3nt: TGCAGCGTCATATTACGACTAGCAGTCCAAGAGACCCAGTACTTC; CDR3aa: CSVILRLAVQETQYF
d_gene: -; abundance: -; j_gene: TRBJ2-3; v_gene: TRBV9; len: 15; CDR3nt: TGTGCCAGCAGCGCGGGACTGGGCTTACCAGATACGCAGTATTTT; CDR3aa: CASSAGLGLPDTQYF